These 2 T cell receptor beta chains were sequenced from one sample in a study of early T cells in non-severe SARS-CoV-2 infection. TCRdb re-analysed the 5' RACE reads in MiXCR, keeping a single row per CDR3 protein. The sample has approximately 52,000 distinct CDR3 sequences, 8.2% seen once; the top ten hold approximately 4%. The specimen was whole blood. These receptors came from an adult who was a healthcare worker with PCR-confirmed SARS-CoV-2 infection or an uninfected control (not recorded which).

This clonotype was seen a few times. V gene TRBV6-1 combines with J gene TRBJ2-1; 7 bases line up with TRBD2. V shed 5 bases and J 0 bases; nucleotides not matched to a gene: 7. Germline V gene data show CDR1 as MNHNS and CDR2 as SASEGT. The CDR3 sequence is 16 residues long. CDR3 sequence reads: CASSSPRGDSYNEQFF. CDR3 bases: TGTGCCAGCAGTAGCCCCCGGGGGGACTCCTACAATGAGCAGTTCTTC.

The table lists this clonotype with many counts. This rearrangement joins TRBV23-1 to TRBJ1-1; 10 bases align to TRBD1. TRBV23-1 is recorded as an ORF, its role being uncertain. The CDR3 length is 14 residues. V dropped 8 bases and J dropped 3; count of bases not matched to a gene: 6. This chain's CDR3 is CASVTGTGDTEAFF. The DNA of the CDR3 is TGCGCCAGCGTAACCGGGACAGGGGACACTGAAGCTTTCTTT.